Presented here are 5 T cell receptor beta chains from one specimen sequenced in a study of T cell responses to AZD1222 COVID-19 vaccine. Here immunoSEQ multiplex PCR was the method, and the copy in TCRdb shows in-frame clones only, minus some. The data contain about 140,000 clones, around 90% of them seen just once; the ten biggest clones take up under 5.5%. The sample was peripheral blood, taken 28 days after the second dose of the MenACWY control vaccine. All receptors derive from an adult who received the MenACWY meningococcal vaccine as a control.

The rearrangement uses TRBV7-3 and TRBJ2-5, with D unclear. The CDR3 loop spans 15 amino acids. The V end lost 3 bases, the J end lost 5 bases, and 16 bases lay between the germline ends. CDR1 is SGHTA and CDR2 is FQGTGA in the germline V gene. CDR3 sequence reads: CASSFSLGPLETQYF. The CDR3 region has the DNA TGTGCCAGCAGCTTTTCCTTAGGGCCGTTGGAGACCCAGTACTTC.

The chain joins TRBV19 to TRBJ1-5; possible D gene TRBD1, 6 bases. This CDR3 spans 15 amino acids. V was clipped by 4 bases and J by 5 bases, with 15 bases between them. Germline V gene sequence: CDR1 LNHDA, CDR2 SQIVND (reference sequence). CDR3 in amino acids: CASSRTGQIDQPQHF. CDR3 in DNA: TGTGCCAGTAGTAGGACCGGACAGATCGATCAGCCCCAGCATTTT. The full variable domain, with the rest looked up from reference TRBV19 and TRBJ1-5, is DGGITQSPKYLFRKEGQNVTLSCEQNLNHDAMYWYRQDPGQGLRLIYYSQIVNDFQKGDIAEGYSVSREKKESFPLTVTSAQKNPTAFYLCASSRTGQIDQPQHFGDGTRLSIL.

Notes on this clone: The junction shows a germline mismatch at one end, possibly a read error. The chain links TRBV5-1 to TRBJ2-5; 15 bases agree with TRBD2. CDR1 is SGHRS, CDR2 YFSETQ, per germline. The CDR3 sequence is 16 residues long. DNA of the CDR3: TGCGCCAGCAGCTCGGGACTAGCGGGAGGTCAAGAGGCCCAGTACTTC. It yields the protein CASSSGLAGGQEAQYF.

The V gene is TRBV9, the J gene TRBJ2-6; 8 nucleotides agree with TRBD1. The germline CDR1 and CDR2 sequences are SGDLS and YYNGEE. V shed 3 bases, J shed 1 base, and the junction held 6 bases outside the gene matches. This CDR3 contains 17 residues. CDR3 coding DNA: TGTGCCAGCAGCGACCGGGACAGGCGATCTGGGGCCAACGTCCTGACTTTC. It is translated as CASSDRDRRSGANVLTF.

The chain combines TRBV7-6 with TRBJ2-1; D possibly corresponds to TRBD1 (8 bases). Trimming left V 6 bases short and J 5 bases short, with 20 bases between. CDR3 size: 16 residues. Germline-derived CDR1 and CDR2 are SGHVS and FNYEAQ. The CDR3 coding sequence is TGTGCCAGCAGTAATTACAGGGGGACTACTCACAATGAGCAGTTCTTC. It codes for CASSNYRGTTHNEQFF.